Only one count was recorded for the clone carrying this T cell receptor (beta chain). V lost 1 base, J lost 5 bases, and 5 bases lay in between. The germline V gene has CDR1 MDHEN and CDR2 SYDVKM. This CDR3 contains 12 residues. Original processing notes: Estimation of nucleated cell counts was performed using reference gene primer amplification. Assay used: immunoSEQ multiplex PCR; TCRdb lists only in-frame clones, some missing. V, J and clone size are those of that table, while D and trimming were read from the DNA. Here the sample spans 100,000 to 150,000 clones, around 85% being singletons. This sample is drawn from a study of blood T cell repertoires in COVID-19. The overall study: T cells, B-cell-depleted T cells, or PBMCs supplied cDNA or gDNA.

V and J are TRBV28 and TRBJ1-2; D is unclear. Sequenced: peripheral blood. The sequence was obtained from a man in his sixties or seventies who had recovered from COVID-19. In DNA form, the CDR3 reads TGTGCCAGCAGTTTATACAGATATGGCTACACCTTC. Amino acids: CASSLYRYGYTF.